This T cell receptor (beta chain) was observed in a study of T cells in Graves' hyperthyroidism and ophthalmopathy. Across the study: The authors collected peripheral blood at initial diagnosis, before any treatment.

This clonotype was seen ten or more times. Patients were aged 18 to 65, had disease duration under 2 months, and had newly diagnosed hyperthyroidism. Amplification of TCR beta CDR3 regions was performed using RNA transcripts as template. The TCR CDR3 first-round RT-PCR relied on the HTBI primer set. TCRdb passed the multiplex PCR reads through MiXCR, listing each CDR3 protein once. This table holds some 720,000 distinct CDR3 sequences, roughly 15% found once. The CDR3 has 14 residues. The V and J ends lost 4 bases and 0 bases respectively, with 13 bases between them. CDR1 and CDR2 from the germline V gene are DFQATT and SNEGSKA (reference sequence).

The V gene is TRBV20-1, the J gene TRBJ2-7; D is perhaps TRBD1 or TRBD2 (5 bases each). This sequence was found in a man aged 18 to 30 with Graves' hyperthyroidism. The specimen was blood. CDR3 coding DNA: TGCAGTGCTACCTCCGGGACCGGCTCCTACGAGCAGTACTTC. Its protein product is CSATSGTGSYEQYF.